One sample yielded the 30 T cell receptor beta chains listed below, sequenced in a study of OX40 agonist ivuxolimab in advanced cancers. Assay: immunoSEQ multiplex PCR; the TCRdb copy retains only in-frame clones and omits some. The sample holds under 95,000 clones, roughly 92% seen once. The sample in question was CD4+ or CD8+ T cells sorted from blood, obtained in a trial of the OX40 agonist ivuxolimab. The receptors derive from an adult with an advanced solid tumor such as melanoma, head and neck, liver or kidney cancer.

The genes are TRBV15 and TRBJ1-4, with 7 bases that match TRBD1. Germline CDR1 reads LNHNV; CDR2 reads YYDKDF (reference sequence). V was pared by 4 bases and J by 0 bases, with 11 bases of the junction left unmatched. The CDR3 totals 18 residues. The DNA of the CDR3 is TGTGCCACCAGCACCAGATACCCAGACAGGGCAACTAATGAAAAACTGTTTTTT. It encodes CATSTRYPDRATNEKLFF. Looking up the rest from reference TRBV15 and TRBJ1-4 gives the full variable domain: DAMVIQNPRYQVTQFGKPVTLSCSQTLNHNVMYWYQQKSSQAPKLLFHYYDKDFNNEADTPDNFQSRRPNTSFCFLDIRSPGLGDTAMYLCATSTRYPDRATNEKLFFGSGTQLSVL.

The chain joins TRBV19 to TRBJ1-1; D is perhaps TRBD1 (6 bases). Germline-derived CDR1 and CDR2 are LNHDA and SQIVND (reference sequence). The CDR3 is made up of 16 amino acids. V was trimmed by 8 bases and J by 4 bases, leaving 23 bases between them. The CDR3 coding sequence is TGTGCCAGTGCTCTCACCGGTCGGGGGCCGGGCACTGAAGCTTTCTTT. It encodes CASALTGRGPGTEAFF.

The V gene is TRBV14, the J gene TRBJ2-3; 13 bases align to TRBD2. V was pared by 3 bases and J by 3 bases, with 3 bases of the junction left unmatched. In germline, CDR1 is SGHDN, CDR2 FVKESK. There are 16 residues in the CDR3. The CDR3 protein is CASSHLLAGGTDTQYF. CDR3 nucleotide sequence: TGTGCCAGCAGCCATTTACTAGCGGGAGGGACAGATACGCAGTATTTT.

The J gene is TRBJ2-7, the V gene TRBV28; TRBD2 agrees at 8 bases. The CDR3 totals 17 residues. V shed 4 bases and J 0 bases; nucleotides not matched to a gene: 11. Germline V gives CDR1 MDHEN, CDR2 SYDVKM. The CDR3 nucleotides are TGTGCCAGCAGTTCGTTGAAGCGAGCGGGAGACTCCTACGAGCAGTACTTC. It yields the protein CASSSLKRAGDSYEQYF.

This chain joins TRBV19 and TRBJ2-1; 10 nucleotides align to TRBD2. CDR1 is LNHDA and CDR2 is SQIVND in the germline V gene (reference sequence). The CDR3 spans 16 residues. Trimming at V came to 5 bases and at J to 1 base, leaving 5 bases not matched to a gene. The CDR3 coding sequence is TGTGCCAGTAGTTGGGCAGCGGGAGGGTCCTACAATGAGCAGTTCTTC. Translated: CASSWAAGGSYNEQFF.

The genes are TRBV7-2 and TRBJ2-7; TRBD1 matches at 7 bases. Looked up from germline, CDR1 is SGHTA and CDR2 is FQGNSA. J lost 2 bases, V lost 5 bases, and 6 bases had no gene match. The CDR3 covers 14 residues. CDR3 amino acids: CASSVKTGTYEQYF. The CDR3 DNA sequence: TGTGCCAGCAGCGTTAAGACAGGGACCTACGAGCAGTACTTC.

The CDR3 DNA is TGCAGCGTTGTAGGGGGGACTTTCTACGAGCAGTACTTC. This encodes CSVVGGTFYEQYF. The chain uses TRBV29-1 and TRBJ2-7; D could derive from TRBD1 or TRBD2 (6 bases each). With 4 bases removed from V and 3 bases from J, the gap between germline ends came to 13 bases. Germline CDR1 is SQVTM and CDR2 is ANQGSEA. This CDR3 spans 13 amino acids.

The V call is TRBV27, the J call TRBJ1-5, with TRBD1 matching 8 bases. This CDR3 is built from 15 residues. The germline V gene has CDR1 MNHEY and CDR2 SMNVEV (reference sequence). J gave up 2 bases and V 0 bases, and 0 bases lay outside the gene matches. The CDR3 nucleotides read TGTGCCAGCAGTTTATCGGACAGGGGCAATCAGCCCCAGCATTTT. The encoded protein is CASSLSDRGNQPQHF.

J is TRBJ1-5 and V is TRBV10-2, with D tentatively TRBD1 (6 bases). The CDR3 runs 15 residues. The V gene lost 0 bases and the J gene lost 8 bases, with 14 bases spanning the gap. The germline V gene encodes CDR1 WSHSY and CDR2 SAAADI. The CDR3 here is CASSESMGAVEPQHF. The CDR3 DNA sequence: TGCGCCAGCAGTGAGTCGATGGGGGCCGTCGAGCCCCAGCATTTT.

The chain couples TRBV19 to TRBJ1-1, with 9 nucleotides matching TRBD1. Germline assignment: CDR1 LNHDA and CDR2 SQIVND (reference sequence). CDR3 length: 14 residues. Unmatched junction bases numbered 7, after V lost 5 bases and J lost 6 bases. The CDR3 spells CASSPTGTGPEAFF. The CDR3 coding sequence is TGTGCCAGTAGTCCAACCGGGACAGGGCCTGAAGCTTTCTTT.

This clone was picked up a small number of times. The V call is TRBV5-1, the J call TRBJ2-7; weak D call: TRBD2 (5 bases). This CDR3 region has 16 residues. Looked up from germline, CDR1 is SGHRS and CDR2 is YFSETQ. Trimming left V 4 bases short and J 4 bases short, with 21 bases between. For the CDR3, the DNA is TGCGCCAGCAGCACACCTAACATCGGCGGGCAATACGAGCAGTACTTC. Its protein is CASSTPNIGGQYEQYF.

This CDR3 reads CASSLGYEQYF. In DNA, the CDR3 is TGTGCCAGCAGTTTAGGGTACGAGCAGTACTTC. V is TRBV28 and J is TRBJ2-7; D not resolved. The V gene lost 2 bases and the J gene lost 4 bases, with 3 bases spanning the gap. This CDR3 contains 11 residues. Looked up from germline, CDR1 is MDHEN and CDR2 is SYDVKM.

CDR3 DNA sequence: TGTGCCAGTAGTATGGGGCCTAGCTCCTACGAGCAGTACTTC. It encodes CASSMGPSSYEQYF. The J gene is TRBJ2-7, the V gene TRBV19; possible D gene TRBD1, 5 bases. The CDR3 loop spans 14 amino acids. Trimming pared 3 bases from V and 0 bases from J, leaving 9 bases between. Germline V lookup: CDR1 LNHDA, CDR2 SQIVND (reference sequence). Supplemented by reference TRBV19 and TRBJ2-7, the full variable domain reads DGGITQSPKYLFRKEGQNVTLSCEQNLNHDAMYWYRQDPGQGLRLIYYSQIVNDFQKGDIAEGYSVSREKKESFPLTVTSAQKNPTAFYLCASSMGPSSYEQYFGPGTRLTVT.

The chain employs TRBV19 and TRBJ1-5, with 7 bases matching TRBD1. V dropped 10 bases and J dropped 4; count of bases not matched to a gene: 7. The CDR3 covers 13 residues. CDR1 and CDR2 (germline): LNHDA, SQIVND (reference sequence). The CDR3 DNA reads TGTGCCATCAGCAGGGGGGCGAATCAGCCCCAGCATTTT. Translated: CAISRGANQPQHF.

The J gene is TRBJ1-2, the V gene TRBV27; 7 nucleotides agree with TRBD1. Germline trimming cut 3 bases from V and 6 bases from J; bases unmatched to any gene: 7. The CDR3 loop spans 14 amino acids. Germline V gene sequence: CDR1 MNHEY, CDR2 SMNVEV (reference sequence). The CDR3 loop reads CASSLARGGNGYTF. CDR3 in DNA: TGTGCCAGCAGTTTGGCCAGGGGGGGCAATGGCTACACCTTC.

The genes are TRBV13 and TRBJ1-2; D gene ambiguous. Trimming took off 0 bases at V and 6 bases at J, with 14 bases between the two ends. The V gene's germline CDR1 is PRHDT and CDR2 FYEKMQ (reference sequence). The CDR3 runs to 15 residues. The CDR3 DNA reads as TGTGCCAGCAGCTTAGGCCGAGGACGAGACCATGGCTACACCTTC. Encoded protein: CASSLGRGRDHGYTF.

This clone appeared once. The V and J genes are TRBV28 and TRBJ1-2; 7 bases are shared with TRBD1. The V and J ends lost 2 bases and 6 bases, in that order; junction bases with no gene match: 0. Germline V gene lookup returns CDR1 MDHEN and CDR2 SYDVKM. This CDR3 region has 12 residues. The CDR3 is CASSLTGDGYTF. The CDR3 nucleotides read TGTGCCAGCAGTTTAACAGGGGATGGCTACACCTTC.

The V and J genes are TRBV7-3 and TRBJ1-2, with a tentative D call TRBD1 (5 bases). The CDR3 length is 17 residues. Trimming pared 5 bases from V and 3 bases from J, leaving 22 bases between. CDR1 is SGHTA and CDR2 is FQGTGA in the germline V gene. The CDR3 loop is CASSPSGRGVKDYGYTF. Written as DNA, the CDR3 is TGTGCCAGCAGCCCCTCAGGGAGGGGCGTTAAGGACTATGGCTACACCTTC.

This clone was seen a single time. J is TRBJ2-5 and V is TRBV7-8; 7 bases line up with TRBD2. J gave up 2 bases and V 5 bases, and 5 bases lay outside the gene matches. The CDR3 is made up of 14 amino acids. CDR1 is SGHVS and CDR2 is FQNEAQ in the germline V gene. CDR3 sequence reads: CASSPLAVQETQYF. CDR3 DNA sequence: TGTGCCAGCAGCCCCCTAGCGGTTCAAGAGACCCAGTACTTC.

The chain joins TRBV15 to TRBJ2-1, with 11 positions matching TRBD2. The V gene end was trimmed by 9 bases and the J gene end by 5 bases; junction bases not matched to a gene: 0. The CDR3 sequence is 12 residues long. CDR1 is LNHNV and CDR2 is YYDKDF in the germline V gene (reference sequence). The CDR3 loop is CATGLADNEQFF. CDR3 coding DNA: TGTGCCACGGGACTAGCGGACAATGAGCAGTTCTTC.

This chain joins TRBV10-3 and TRBJ2-7; 8 bases agree with TRBD1. The CDR3 has 15 amino acids. CDR1 ENHRY and CDR2 SYGVKD come from the germline V gene. J was trimmed by 5 bases and V by 5 bases; bases with no gene match: 11. The CDR3 coding sequence is TGTGCCATCAGTAACAGACAGGGGCTCTCGGACGAGCAGTACTTC. Protein sequence: CAISNRQGLSDEQYF.

The genes are TRBV9 and TRBJ2-5, with D possibly being TRBD1 or TRBD2 (5 bases each). The CDR3 spans 14 residues. CDR1 is SGDLS, CDR2 YYNGEE, per germline. The germline V and J ends were trimmed by 4 bases and 6 bases, with 16 bases remaining between them. The CDR3 nucleotides are TGTGCCAGCAGCCCAGGGTTGGGGACGAAGACCCAGTACTTC. Residues: CASSPGLGTKTQYF. Combining the CDR3 with reference TRBV9 and TRBJ2-5 gives the whole variable domain DSGVTQTPKHLITATGQRVTLRCSPRSGDLSVYWYQQSLDQGLQFLIQYYNGEERAKGNILERFSAQQFPDLHSELNLSSLELGDSALYFCASSPGLGTKTQYFGPGTRLLVL.

In its sample, this clone was seen once. The rearrangement joins TRBV7-9 to TRBJ2-5; possibly TRBD2 for D (6 bases). Trimming left V 5 bases short and J 5 bases short, with 15 bases between. Per the germline V gene, CDR1 is SEHNR and CDR2 is FQNEAQ (reference sequence). CDR3 length: 14 amino acids. The CDR3 protein is CASSPQAGRETQYF. The CDR3 DNA is TGTGCCAGCAGCCCTCAGGCGGGAAGGGAGACCCAGTACTTC.

The rearrangement joins TRBV7-8 to TRBJ1-1; possibly TRBD1 for D (6 bases). The CDR3 has 17 amino acids. Between the trimmed V and J ends, which lost 1 base and 7 bases, there was a span of 22 bases. Germline V gene lookup returns CDR1 SGHVS and CDR2 FQNEAQ. Here the CDR3 reads CASSLEGGSYLGFEAFF. The DNA of the CDR3 is TGTGCCAGCAGCTTAGAGGGGGGCAGCTACCTAGGCTTTGAAGCTTTCTTT.

V and J are TRBV6-4 and TRBJ2-5, with a weak D call TRBD1 (6 bases). V dropped 5 bases and J dropped 3 bases, with 13 bases sitting between them. This CDR3 region has 14 residues. Per the germline V gene, CDR1 is MRHNA and CDR2 is SNTAGT. The CDR3 loop reads CASSPGTKEETQYF. The CDR3 DNA follows: TGTGCCAGCAGTCCCGGGACAAAAGAAGAGACCCAGTACTTC.

The chain is built from TRBV19 and TRBJ1-4, with D possibly TRBD1 on 5 matching bases. Germline V gives CDR1 LNHDA, CDR2 SQIVND (reference sequence). V shed 3 bases and J shed 8 bases, with 16 bases lying between them. The CDR3 consists of 15 residues. This CDR3 reads CASSIGGGAREKLFF. The DNA for the CDR3 is TGTGCCAGTAGTATCGGAGGAGGGGCGAGGGAAAAACTGTTTTTT.

In DNA form, the CDR3 reads TGTGCCAGCTACGGACCTTCTCACACAGATACGCAGTATTTT. As protein: CASYGPSHTDTQYF. The J gene is TRBJ2-3, the V gene TRBV6-1; D gene uncertain. Germline V CDR1 and CDR2: MNHNS, SASEGT. The CDR3 contains 14 residues. The germline V and J ends were trimmed by 8 bases and 2 bases, with 14 bases remaining between them.

The rearrangement links TRBV27 to TRBJ1-5; weak D call: TRBD1 (5 bases). Germline values: CDR1 MNHEY, CDR2 SMNVEV (reference sequence). The CDR3 is 14 residues long. V lost 5 bases and J lost 4, with 12 bases in between. The CDR3 nucleotides read TGTGCCAGCAGTCCCGCAGAGGGGAATCAGCCCCAGCATTTT. Its translation is CASSPAEGNQPQHF.

The chain recombines TRBV6-1 with TRBJ2-6, with D unclear. V was clipped by 0 bases and J by 1 base, with 7 bases between them. The germline gives CDR1 MNHNS, CDR2 SASEGT. The length of the CDR3 is 16 residues. The CDR3 sequence: CASSEARASGANVLTF. The CDR3 DNA follows: TGTGCCAGCAGTGAAGCTCGGGCATCTGGGGCCAACGTCCTGACTTTC.

The rearrangement joins TRBV29-1 to TRBJ1-5; 10 nucleotides agree with TRBD1. CDR1 is SQVTM, CDR2 ANQGSEA, per germline. The CDR3 extends over 14 amino acids. The V gene end was trimmed by 4 bases and the J gene end by 7 bases; junction bases not matched to a gene: 7. The CDR3 loop reads CSVAETGGSQPQHF. In nucleotides, the CDR3 is TGCAGCGTTGCCGAGACAGGGGGCTCGCAGCCCCAGCATTTT.